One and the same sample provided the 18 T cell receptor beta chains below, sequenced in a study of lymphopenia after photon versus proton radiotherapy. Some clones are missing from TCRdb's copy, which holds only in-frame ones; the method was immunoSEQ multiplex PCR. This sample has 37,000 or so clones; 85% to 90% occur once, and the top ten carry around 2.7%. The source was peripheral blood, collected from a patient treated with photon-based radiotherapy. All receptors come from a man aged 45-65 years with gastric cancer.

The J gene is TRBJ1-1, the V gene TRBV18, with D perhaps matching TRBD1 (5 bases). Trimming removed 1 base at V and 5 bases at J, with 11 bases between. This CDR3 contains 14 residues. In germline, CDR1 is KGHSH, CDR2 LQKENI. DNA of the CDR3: TGTGCCAGCTCACCACGGAGGGACTTTACTGAAGCTTTCTTT. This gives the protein CASSPRRDFTEAFF.

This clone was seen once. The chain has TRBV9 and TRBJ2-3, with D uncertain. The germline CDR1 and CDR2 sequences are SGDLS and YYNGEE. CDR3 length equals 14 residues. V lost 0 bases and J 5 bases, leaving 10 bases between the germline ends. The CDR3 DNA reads TGTGCCAGCAGCGTAGTACCTGGGATAGATACGCAGTATTTT. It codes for CASSVVPGIDTQYF.

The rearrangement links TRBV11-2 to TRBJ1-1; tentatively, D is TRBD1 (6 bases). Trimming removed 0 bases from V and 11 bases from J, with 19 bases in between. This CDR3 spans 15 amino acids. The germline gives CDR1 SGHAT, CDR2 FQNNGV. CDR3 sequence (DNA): TGTGCCAGCAGCTTAGAAGGGAGAGCAGGGGATGGGGCTTTCTTT. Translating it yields CASSLEGRAGDGAFF.

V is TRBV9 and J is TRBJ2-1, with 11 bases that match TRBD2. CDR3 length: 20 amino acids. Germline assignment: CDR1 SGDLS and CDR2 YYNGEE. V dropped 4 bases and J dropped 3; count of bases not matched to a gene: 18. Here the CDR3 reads CASSSTTSGTKGKGYNEQFF. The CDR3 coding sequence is TGTGCCAGCAGCTCGACGACTAGCGGGACCAAGGGAAAGGGCTACAATGAGCAGTTCTTC.

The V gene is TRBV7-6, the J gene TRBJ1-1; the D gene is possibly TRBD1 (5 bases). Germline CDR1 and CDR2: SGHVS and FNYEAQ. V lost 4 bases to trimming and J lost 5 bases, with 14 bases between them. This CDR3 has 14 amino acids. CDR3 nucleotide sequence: TGTGCCAGCAGCTACAGGATCTTGGGGACTGAAGCTTTCTTT. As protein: CASSYRILGTEAFF.

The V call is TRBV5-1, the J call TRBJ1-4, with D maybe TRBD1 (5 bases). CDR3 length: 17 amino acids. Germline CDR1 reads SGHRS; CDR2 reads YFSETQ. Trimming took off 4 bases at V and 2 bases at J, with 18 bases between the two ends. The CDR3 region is CASSPGMGQATNEKLFF. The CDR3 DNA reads TGCGCCAGCAGCCCGGGGATGGGGCAGGCCACTAATGAAAAACTGTTTTTT.

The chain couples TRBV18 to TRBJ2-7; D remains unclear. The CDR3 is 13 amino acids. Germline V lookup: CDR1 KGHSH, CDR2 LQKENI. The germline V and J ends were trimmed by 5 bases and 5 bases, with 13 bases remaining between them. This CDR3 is CASSVHKNDEQYF. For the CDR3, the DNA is TGTGCCAGCTCAGTACACAAAAACGACGAGCAGTACTTC.

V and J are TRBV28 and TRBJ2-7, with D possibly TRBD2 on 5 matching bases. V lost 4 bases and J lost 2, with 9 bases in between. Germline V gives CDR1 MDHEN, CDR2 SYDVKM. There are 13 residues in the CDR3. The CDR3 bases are TGTGCCAGCAGTTCGACTAATACCTACGAGCAGTACTTC. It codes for CASSSTNTYEQYF.

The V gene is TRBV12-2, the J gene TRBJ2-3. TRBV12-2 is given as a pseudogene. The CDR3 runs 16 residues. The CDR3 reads CASRFGRTESTDTQYF. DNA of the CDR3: TGTGCAAGTCGCTTCGGCCGGACGGAGAGCACAGATACGCAGTATTTT.

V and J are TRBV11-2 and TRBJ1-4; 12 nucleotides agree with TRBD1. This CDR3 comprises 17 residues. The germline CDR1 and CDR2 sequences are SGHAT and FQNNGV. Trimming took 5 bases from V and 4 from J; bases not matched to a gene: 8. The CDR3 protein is CASSPGQGARGNEKLFF. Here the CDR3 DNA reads TGTGCCAGCAGCCCGGGACAGGGGGCGAGGGGTAATGAAAAACTGTTTTTT.

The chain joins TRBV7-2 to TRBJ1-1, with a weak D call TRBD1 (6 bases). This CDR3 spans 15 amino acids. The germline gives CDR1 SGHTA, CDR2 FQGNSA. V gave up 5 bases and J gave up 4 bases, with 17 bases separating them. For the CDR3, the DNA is TGTGCCAGCAGCCCATTTCCCCGGGGGCGCACTGAAGCTTTCTTT. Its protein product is CASSPFPRGRTEAFF.

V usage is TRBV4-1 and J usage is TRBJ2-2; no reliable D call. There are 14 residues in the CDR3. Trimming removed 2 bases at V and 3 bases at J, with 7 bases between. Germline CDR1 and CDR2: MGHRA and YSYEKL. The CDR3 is CASSQRVYTGELFF. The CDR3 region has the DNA TGCGCCAGCAGCCAAAGGGTTTACACCGGGGAGCTGTTTTTT.

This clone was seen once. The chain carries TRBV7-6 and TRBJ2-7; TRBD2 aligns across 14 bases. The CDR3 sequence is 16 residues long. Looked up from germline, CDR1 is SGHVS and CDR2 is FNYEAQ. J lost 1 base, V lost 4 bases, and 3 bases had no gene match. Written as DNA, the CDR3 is TGTGCCAGCAGCTACGGGACTAGCGGGGGATCCTACGAGCAGTACTTC. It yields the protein CASSYGTSGGSYEQYF.

CDR3 residues: CASIRGRARSTDTQYF. In DNA form, the CDR3 reads TGTGCCAGCATTCGGGGCAGGGCTCGAAGCACAGATACGCAGTATTTT. The rearrangement joins TRBV2 to TRBJ2-3; possibly TRBD1 or TRBD2 for D (5 bases each). Germline-derived CDR1 and CDR2 are SNHLY and FYNNEI. The germline V and J ends were trimmed by 7 bases and 0 bases, with 17 bases remaining between them. The CDR3 totals 16 residues.

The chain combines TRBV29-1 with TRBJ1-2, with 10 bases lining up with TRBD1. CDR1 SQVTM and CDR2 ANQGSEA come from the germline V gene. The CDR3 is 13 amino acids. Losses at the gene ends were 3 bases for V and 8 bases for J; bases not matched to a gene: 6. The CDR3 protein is CSVDGTGAKGYTF. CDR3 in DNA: TGCAGCGTTGATGGGACAGGGGCTAAAGGCTACACCTTC. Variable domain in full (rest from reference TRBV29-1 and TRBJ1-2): SAVISQKPSRDICQRGTSLTIQCQVDSQVTMMFWYRQQPGQSLTLIATANQGSEATYESGFVIDKFPISRPNLTFSTLTVSNMSPEDSSIYLCSVDGTGAKGYTFGSGTRLTVV.

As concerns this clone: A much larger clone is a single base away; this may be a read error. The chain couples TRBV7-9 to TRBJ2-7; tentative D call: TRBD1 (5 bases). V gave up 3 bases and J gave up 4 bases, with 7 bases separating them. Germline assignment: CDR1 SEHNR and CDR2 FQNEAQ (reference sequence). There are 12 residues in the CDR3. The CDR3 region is CASSFDRYEQYF. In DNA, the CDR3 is TGTGCCAGCAGCTTTGACAGATACGAGCAGTACTTC.

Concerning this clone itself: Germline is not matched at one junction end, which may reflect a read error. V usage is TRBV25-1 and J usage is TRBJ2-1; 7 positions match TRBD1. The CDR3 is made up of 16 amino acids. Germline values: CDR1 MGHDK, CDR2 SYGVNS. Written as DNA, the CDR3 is TGTGCCAGCAGTAAATACCGGGACAGAAAATACAATGAGCAGTTCTTC. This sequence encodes CASSKYRDRKYNEQFF.

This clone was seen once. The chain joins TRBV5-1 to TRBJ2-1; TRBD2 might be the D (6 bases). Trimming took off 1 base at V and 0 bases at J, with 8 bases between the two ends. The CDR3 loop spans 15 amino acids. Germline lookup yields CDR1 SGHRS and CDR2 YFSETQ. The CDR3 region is CASSLISGSYNEQFF. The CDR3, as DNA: TGCGCCAGCAGCTTGATTAGCGGCTCCTACAATGAGCAGTTCTTC.